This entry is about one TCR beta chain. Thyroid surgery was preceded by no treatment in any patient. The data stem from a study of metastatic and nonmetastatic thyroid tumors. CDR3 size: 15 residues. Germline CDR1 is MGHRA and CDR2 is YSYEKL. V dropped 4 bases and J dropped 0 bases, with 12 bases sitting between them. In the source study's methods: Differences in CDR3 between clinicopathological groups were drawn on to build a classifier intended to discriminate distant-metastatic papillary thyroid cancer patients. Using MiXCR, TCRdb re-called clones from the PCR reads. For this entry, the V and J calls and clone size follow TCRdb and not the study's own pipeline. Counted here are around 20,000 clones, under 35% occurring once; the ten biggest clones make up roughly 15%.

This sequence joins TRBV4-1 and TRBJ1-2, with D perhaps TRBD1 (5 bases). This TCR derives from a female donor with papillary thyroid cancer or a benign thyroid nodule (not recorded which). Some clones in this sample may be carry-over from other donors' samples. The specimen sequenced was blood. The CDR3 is CASSPRRGSNYGYTF. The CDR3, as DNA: TGCGCCAGCAGCCCCCGTAGGGGCTCTAACTATGGCTACACCTTC.